This T cell receptor (beta chain) was obtained from a study of cytomegalovirus exposure and HLA in healthy donors. Study results and caveats: Association with HLA alleles at 0.05 false discovery rate was found for 15,000 or so TCR beta sequences in a later analysis. A later analysis found TCR association rates differed by HLA locus, highest for DRB1 and lowest for HLA-C. Immune exposure data for these donors was limited to CMV serostatus.

The CDR3 has 11 residues. V shed 3 bases and J shed 10 bases, with 10 bases lying between them. Per the germline V gene, CDR1 is GTSNPN and CDR2 is SVGIG (reference sequence). A few counts support this clone. Its antigen is unidentified. Amplification used 60 Vbeta primers and 13 Jbeta primers. Study processing details: A later analysis tallied tens of millions of unique TCR beta chains, 9.5 million to 14 million of them shared. TCRdb keeps only in-frame clones here, not all; method: immunoSEQ multiplex PCR. That table gives V, J and clone size, and the DNA gave D and trimming. The data show tens of thousands of clones, with around four fifths seen just once and about 20% held by the top ten.

The chain couples TRBV30 to TRBJ2-1; TRBD2 is a possible D gene (6 bases). The TCR comes from a woman aged 30 to 39 in good health and CMV-seropositive. The sample taken for sequencing was PBMCs. CDR3 amino acids: CAWSPRGEQFF. DNA for the CDR3: TGTGCCTGGAGCCCCCGGGGGGAGCAGTTCTTC.